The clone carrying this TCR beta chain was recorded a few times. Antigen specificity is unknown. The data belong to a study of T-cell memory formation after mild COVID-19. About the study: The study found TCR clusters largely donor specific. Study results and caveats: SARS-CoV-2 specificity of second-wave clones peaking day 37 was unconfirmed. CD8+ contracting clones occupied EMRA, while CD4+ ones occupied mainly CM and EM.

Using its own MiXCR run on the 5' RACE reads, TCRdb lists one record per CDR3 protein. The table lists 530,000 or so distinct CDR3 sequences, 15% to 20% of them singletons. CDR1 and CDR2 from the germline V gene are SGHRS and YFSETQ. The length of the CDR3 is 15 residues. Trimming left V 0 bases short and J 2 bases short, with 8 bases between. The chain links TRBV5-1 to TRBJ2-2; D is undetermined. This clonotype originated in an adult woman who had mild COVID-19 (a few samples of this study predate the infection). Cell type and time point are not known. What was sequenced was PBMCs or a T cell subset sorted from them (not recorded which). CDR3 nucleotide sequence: TGCGCCAGCAGCTTGGACACCCCTAACACCGGGGAGCTGTTTTTT. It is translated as CASSLDTPNTGELFF.